This T cell receptor (beta chain) appears in the sequencing data of a study of a mutant IDH1 vaccine in newly diagnosed glioma. In the study overall: Patients got radiotherapy, temozolomide, or both beforehand, and most got both.

The time point here: baseline, week 1 (first vaccination visit). Treatment denoted: pre-vaccination baseline after standard-of-care therapy. Profiled with immunoSEQ multiplex PCR; TCRdb holds only in-frame clones, not every one. Of 60,000 to 75,000 clones in the sample, 79% were seen once. The germline gives CDR1 SGHNT, CDR2 YYREEE (reference sequence). V lost 4 bases to trimming and J lost 1 base, with 15 bases between them. The CDR3 loop spans 16 amino acids. The chain employs TRBV5-4 and TRBJ2-1; D tentatively reads TRBD1 or TRBD2 (6 bases each). This TCR was sampled from a man between 45 and 60 years old with glioma. Specimen: PBMCs, collected from a glioma patient treated with radiotherapy, temozolomide or both. The CDR3 here is CASSGFPGASYNEQFF. CDR3 nucleotides: TGTGCCAGCAGCGGATTCCCGGGGGCGTCCTACAATGAGCAGTTCTTC.